A selection of T cell receptor beta chains follows, all from one sample in a study of post-analysis software for immune sequencing data. A single record per CDR3 protein comes from TCRdb applying MiXCR to the PCR reads. The table shows 750,000 to 900,000 distinct CDR3 sequences, with 40% to 55% occurring only once. What was sequenced was blood. These receptors came from a girl aged 5 to 17 with multiple sclerosis. Each CDR3 is given with its conserved first and last residue. Fields, in order: V gene, J gene, clone size, D gene, CDR3 protein, CDR3 DNA. A D gene is named only where the DNA matches it firmly. Expanded clones are given a class, and other clones once, few, many or no size at all.

>TRBV20-1|TRBJ2-3|few|.
CSARDGKGLTDTQYF
TGCAGTGCTAGAGACGGAAAGGGACTTACAGATACGCAGTATTTT
>TRBV7-8|TRBJ2-7|few|.
CASSLAIDRAYEQYF
TGTGCCAGCAGCTTAGCTATCGACCGAGCCTACGAGCAGTACTTC
>TRBV9|TRBJ2-3|.|.
CASSSPRNPSTDTQYF
TGTGCCAGCAGCTCTCCCCGCAATCCTAGCACAGATACGCAGTATTTT
>TRBV7-9|TRBJ2-1|.|TRBD2
CASSLTPPEREYNEQFF
TGTGCCAGCAGCTTAACCCCCCCCGAGCGGGAATACAATGAGCAGTTCTTC
>TRBV7-9|TRBJ2-5|.|.
CASSLAAGNQETQYF
TGTGCCAGCAGCTTAGCGGCGGGAAACCAAGAGACCCAGTACTTC
>TRBV7-2|TRBJ1-5|.|.
CASSLVEGLNQPQHF
TGTGCCAGCAGCTTAGTTGAGGGTTTAAATCAGCCCCAGCATTTT
>TRBV25-1|TRBJ2-1|.|.
CASSDLRDDNEQFF
TGTGCCAGCAGTGACCTGCGGGACGACAATGAGCAGTTCTTC
>TRBV7-8|TRBJ2-6|many|TRBD1
CASSFPGTGTGANVLTF
TGTGCCAGCAGCTTTCCCGGGACAGGGACTGGGGCCAACGTCCTGACTTTC
>TRBV20-1|TRBJ2-7|few|TRBD2
CSAKGLAGVGEQYF
TGCAGTGCTAAAGGACTAGCGGGTGTGGGCGAGCAGTACTTC
>TRBV7-8|TRBJ2-3|.|TRBD1
CASSPATGTGADTQYF
TGTGCCAGCAGCCCCGCTACTGGGACAGGCGCAGATACGCAGTATTTT
>TRBV7-3|TRBJ2-7|few|TRBD1
CASSLTGTVPGYEQYF
TGTGCCAGCAGCTTAACTGGGACAGTTCCTGGCTACGAGCAGTACTTC
>TRBV2|TRBJ2-5|.|TRBD1
CASGQGSGTQYF
TGTGCCAGCGGACAGGGATCGGGGACCCAGTACTTC
>TRBV27|TRBJ2-7|few|TRBD2
CASSWGMSGSIYEQYF
TGTGCCAGCAGTTGGGGAATGAGCGGGAGTATATACGAGCAGTACTTC
>TRBV9|TRBJ1-2|.|.
CASSVDHRVYDGYTF
TGTGCCAGCAGCGTCGATCATCGAGTATACGATGGCTACACCTTC
>TRBV6-5|TRBJ1-2|.|.
CASSYSRLGFSVENGYTF
TGTGCCAGCAGTTACTCGAGGTTAGGGTTTTCCGTGGAGAATGGCTACACCTTC
>TRBV15|TRBJ1-1|few|.
CATRGVSLNTEAFF
TGTGCCACCAGAGGAGTATCCCTGAACACTGAAGCTTTCTTT
>TRBV3-1|TRBJ2-1|.|.
CASSQEPTYNEQFF
TGTGCCAGCAGCCAAGAACCCACCTACAATGAGCAGTTCTTC
>TRBV27|TRBJ2-7|.|.
CASSSPTHYLPEQYF
TGTGCCAGCAGCTCGCCGACTCATTACCTACCCGAGCAGTACTTC
>TRBV28|TRBJ2-7|.|.
CATTPGTYEQYF
TGTGCCACCACGCCTGGGACCTACGAGCAGTACTTC
>TRBV6-2/TRBV6-3|TRBJ2-7|.|TRBD1
CASSYSGQSYEQYF
TGTGCCAGCAGTTACTCGGGACAGTCCTACGAGCAGTACTTC
>TRBV3-1|TRBJ2-7|few|TRBD1
CASSQVRTGDEQYF
TGTGCCAGCAGCCAAGTGCGGACAGGGGACGAGCAGTACTTC
>TRBV5-1|TRBJ2-5|.|TRBD2
CASKKRIAGGETQYF
TGCGCCAGCAAAAAGCGGATAGCGGGAGGGGAGACCCAGTACTTC
>TRBV4-1|TRBJ1-1|.|.
CASSQGPIGTEAFF
TGCGCCAGCAGCCAAGGACCGATCGGGACTGAAGCTTTCTTT
>TRBV20-1|TRBJ2-3|.|.
CSANRAHTDTQYF
TGCAGTGCTAACAGGGCCCACACAGATACGCAGTATTTT
>TRBV21-1|TRBJ2-4|few|.
CASRDLGLAGENIQYF
TGTGCCAGCAGGGACCTCGGACTAGCGGGCGAAAACATTCAGTACTTC
>TRBV7-3|TRBJ2-1|.|TRBD2
CASSSTRGTSGGEQFF
TGTGCCAGCAGCTCCACGCGGGGGACTAGCGGTGGGGAGCAGTTCTTC
>TRBV3-1|TRBJ2-1|.|.
CASSQATLAYNEQFF
TGTGCCAGCAGCCAAGCGACCCTGGCTTACAATGAGCAGTTCTTC
>TRBV29-1|TRBJ2-1|.|TRBD2
CSVALIAGTYNEQFF
TGCAGCGTTGCGTTGATAGCGGGGACGTACAATGAGCAGTTCTTC
>TRBV24-1|TRBJ2-3|.|.
CATSDPSRRGGTDTQYF
TGTGCCACCAGTGATCCCAGTAGAAGAGGGGGCACAGATACGCAGTATTTT
>TRBV5-5|TRBJ2-1|.|TRBD2
CASSLFAGGDNEQFF
TGTGCCAGCAGCTTATTCGCGGGAGGGGACAATGAGCAGTTCTTC
>TRBV24-1|TRBJ2-4|few|.
CATSDPRRPGNIQYF
TGTGCCACCAGTGACCCCAGAAGGCCGGGAAACATTCAGTACTTC
>TRBV7-2|TRBJ2-3|.|.
CASSSEIRRKDTQYF
TGTGCCAGCAGCTCAGAGATAAGACGGAAAGATACGCAGTATTTT
>TRBV27|TRBJ1-5|.|.
CASSSWTDGQPQHF
TGTGCCAGCAGTTCCTGGACAGATGGCCAGCCCCAGCATTTT
>TRBV5-1|TRBJ1-2|few|.
CASSPGQNSNYGYTF
TGCGCCAGCAGCCCTGGACAGAACTCTAACTATGGCTACACCTTC
>TRBV2|TRBJ2-7|.|TRBD1
CAGRAGTGRAQYF
TGTGCCGGCAGGGCCGGGACAGGGAGAGCGCAGTACTTC
>TRBV11-2|TRBJ1-1|few|.
CASSVRVNTEAFF
TGTGCCAGCAGCGTACGGGTGAACACTGAAGCTTTCTTT
>TRBV6-1|TRBJ2-7|.|TRBD1
CASSGTWTGALPYYYEQYF
TGTGCCAGCAGTGGGACTTGGACAGGGGCCCTTCCCTACTACTACGAGCAGTACTTC
>TRBV6-5|TRBJ2-1|.|TRBD2
CASSEPAGARNEQFF
TGTGCCAGCAGTGAACCAGCGGGAGCTCGCAATGAGCAGTTCTTC
>TRBV7-2|TRBJ2-1|.|.
CASCLSARDNEQFF
TGTGCCAGCTGTCTATCGGCGAGAGACAATGAGCAGTTCTTC
>TRBV4-3|TRBJ2-7|.|.
CASSHQGGEQYF
TGCGCCAGCAGCCACCAGGGTGGCGAGCAGTACTTC
>TRBV13|TRBJ1-2|.|.
CASRPSVWSTDYGYTF
TGTGCCAGCAGGCCCTCTGTGTGGTCGACAGACTATGGCTACACCTTC
>TRBV15|TRBJ2-7|.|TRBD1
CATSTRTGVGNEQYF
TGTGCCACCAGCACACGGACAGGGGTTGGGAACGAGCAGTACTTC
>TRBV11-2|TRBJ2-1|.|TRBD2
CASSLDRTSSNEQFF
TGTGCCAGCAGCTTAGATAGGACTAGTAGCAATGAGCAGTTCTTC
>TRBV5-1|TRBJ2-7|.|.
CAGSPGGTETYEQYF
TGCGCCGGCAGCCCGGGCGGGACAGAGACCTACGAGCAGTACTTC